The present T cell receptor beta chain was sequenced within a study of cytomegalovirus exposure and HLA in healthy donors. This clone was counted a few times. Antigen unknown. CDR3 length equals 15 residues. Looked up from germline, CDR1 is MNHNS and CDR2 is SASEGT. V dropped 6 bases and J dropped 2 bases, with 16 bases sitting between them. Study results and caveats: As a later analysis revealed, the rate of TCR association differed by HLA locus, with DRB1 most and HLA-C fewest.

The study ran its PCR with 60 Vbeta and 13 Jbeta primers. Assay used: immunoSEQ multiplex PCR; TCRdb lists only in-frame clones, some missing. This table holds around 85,000 clones, 80% found once. What was sequenced was PBMCs. The chain carries TRBV6-1 and TRBJ1-2; D is possibly TRBD1 (6 bases). This receptor was obtained from a woman between 50 and 59 years old in good health and CMV-seropositive. CDR3 loop: CASSFNSGVNYGYTF. The CDR3 region has the DNA TGTGCCAGCAGCTTTAACTCAGGGGTCAACTATGGCTACACCTTC.